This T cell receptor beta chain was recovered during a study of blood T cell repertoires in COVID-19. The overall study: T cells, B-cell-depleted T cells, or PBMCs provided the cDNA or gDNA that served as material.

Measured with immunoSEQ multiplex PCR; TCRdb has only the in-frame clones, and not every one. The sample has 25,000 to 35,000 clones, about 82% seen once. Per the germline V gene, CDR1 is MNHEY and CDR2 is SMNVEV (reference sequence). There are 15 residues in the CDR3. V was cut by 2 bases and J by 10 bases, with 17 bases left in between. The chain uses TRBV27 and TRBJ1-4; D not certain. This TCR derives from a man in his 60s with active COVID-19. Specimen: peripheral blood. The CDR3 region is CASSLEGPAARKLFF. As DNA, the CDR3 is TGTGCCAGCAGTTTAGAAGGTCCGGCAGCGCGAAAACTGTTTTTT.